This TCR beta chain was identified in a study of liver allograft versus peripheral blood T cells. Across the study: Comparisons were made between T cell receptor repertoires found in transplanted livers and those circulating in recipients' peripheral blood.

The CDR3 contains 16 residues. The germline CDR1 and CDR2 sequences are SGHTA and FQGNSA. After removal of 5 bases from V and 0 bases from J, the junction contained 8 bases not matched to a gene. TCRdb passed the reads through MiXCR, listing each CDR3 protein once. The data show 15,000 to 20,000 distinct CDR3 sequences, roughly a fifth seen once. Comment on this clonotype: Its cognate antigen is unknown.

Study-level points and caveats: Repertoires found inside liver allografts reportedly differed from T cell receptor repertoires in peripheral blood.

This clonotype was sampled from a human patient who had a liver transplant. Some T cells may possibly be graft donor cells. The chain uses TRBV7-2 and TRBJ2-3; 7 positions match TRBD2. This chain's CDR3 is CASSRDYYYSTDTQYF. CDR3 bases: TGTGCCAGCAGCCGGGACTACTACTATAGCACAGATACGCAGTATTTT.